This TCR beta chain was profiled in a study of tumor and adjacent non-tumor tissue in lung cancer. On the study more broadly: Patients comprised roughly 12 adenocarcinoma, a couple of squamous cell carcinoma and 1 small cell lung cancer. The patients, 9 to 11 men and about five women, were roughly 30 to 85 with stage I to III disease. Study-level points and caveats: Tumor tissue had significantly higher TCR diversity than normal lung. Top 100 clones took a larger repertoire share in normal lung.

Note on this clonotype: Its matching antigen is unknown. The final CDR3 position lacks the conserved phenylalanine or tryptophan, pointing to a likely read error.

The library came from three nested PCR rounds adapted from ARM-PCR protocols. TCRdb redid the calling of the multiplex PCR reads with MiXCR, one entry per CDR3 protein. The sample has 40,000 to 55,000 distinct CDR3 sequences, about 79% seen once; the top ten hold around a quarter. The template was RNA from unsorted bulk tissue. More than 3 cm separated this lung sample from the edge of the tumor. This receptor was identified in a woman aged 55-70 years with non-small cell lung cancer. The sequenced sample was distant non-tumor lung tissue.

CDR3 in DNA: TGTGTCAGCAGTTTCGGGTACACCGATCAGCCCCAGCATTAT. Translation gives CVSSFGYTDQPQHY. The rearrangement joins TRBV6-2 or TRBV6-3 to TRBJ1-5; D uncertain. The CDR3 runs to 14 residues. Germline CDR1 MNHEY, CDR2 SVGEGT.